This T cell receptor (beta chain) was sequenced for a study of blood T cell repertoires in COVID-19. The participants were between about 18 and 90 years old and came from 24 US areas. TCRdb's copy holds only in-frame clones and misses some; the assay was immunoSEQ multiplex PCR. The repertoire holds a few hundred thousand clones, with roughly 91% as singletons. The CDR3 has 15 residues. Germline CDR1 and CDR2: SNHLY and FYNNEI. Trimming removed 5 bases from V and 4 bases from J; junction bases left unmatched: 6. The chain combines TRBV2 with TRBJ2-1; TRBD2 agrees at 9 bases. Sequenced sample: PBMCs or T cells enriched from blood (not recorded which). The source is a woman in her late teens or twenties who had recovered from COVID-19. The CDR3 sequence: CASSSASGDYNEQFF. CDR3 nucleotides: TGTGCCAGCAGTTCGGCTAGCGGGGATTACAATGAGCAGTTCTTC.